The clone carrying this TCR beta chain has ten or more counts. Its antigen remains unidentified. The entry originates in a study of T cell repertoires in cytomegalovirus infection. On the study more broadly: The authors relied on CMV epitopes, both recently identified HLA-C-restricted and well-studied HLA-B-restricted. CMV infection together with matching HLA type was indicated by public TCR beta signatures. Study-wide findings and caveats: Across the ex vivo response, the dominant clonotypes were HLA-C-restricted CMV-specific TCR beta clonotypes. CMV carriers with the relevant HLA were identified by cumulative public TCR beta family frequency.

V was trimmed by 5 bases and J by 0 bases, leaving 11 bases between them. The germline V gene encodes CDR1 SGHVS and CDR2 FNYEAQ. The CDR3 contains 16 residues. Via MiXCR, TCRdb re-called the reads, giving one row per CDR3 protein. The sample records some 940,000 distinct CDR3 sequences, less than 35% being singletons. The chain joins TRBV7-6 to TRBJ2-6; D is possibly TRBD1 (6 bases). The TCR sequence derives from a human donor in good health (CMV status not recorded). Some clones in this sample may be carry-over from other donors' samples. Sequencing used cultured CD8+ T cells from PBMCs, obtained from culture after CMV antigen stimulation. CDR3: CASSPGQSSGANVLTF. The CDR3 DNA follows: TGTGCCAGCAGCCCGGGACAAAGCTCTGGGGCCAACGTCCTGACTTTC.